These 2 T cell receptor beta chains came from one sample sequenced in a study of graft-versus-host responses after intestinal transplantation. The authors plated around 200,000 CFSE-labeled responder cells with around 200,000 irradiated, violet-dye-labeled stimulator cells. The assay was immunoSEQ multiplex PCR, and TCRdb's table has in-frame clones only and misses some. Altogether approximately 21,000 clones are present, approximately 40% being singletons, with the ten largest covering over 1.2%. The specimen comprised alloreactive CD8+ T cells from a mixed lymphocyte reaction culture, sampled before transplantation. Indicated subset: CFSE-low proliferating T cells sorted from roughly six-day pre-transplant mixed lymphocyte reaction (GvH or HvG direction). Source of these receptors: a human patient who was an organ donor for intestinal transplantation.

J is TRBJ2-2 and V is TRBV5-6; 10 bases are shared with TRBD2. Per the germline V gene, CDR1 is SGHDT and CDR2 is YYEEEE. Trimming cost V 4 bases and J 2 bases; bases outside gene matches: 5. This CDR3 has 16 residues. The chain's CDR3 is CASSRGLADNTGELFF. In DNA, the CDR3 is TGTGCCAGCAGCCGCGGACTAGCGGACAACACCGGGGAGCTGTTTTTT.

This clone was observed a few times. The chain joins TRBV11-2 to TRBJ2-7; D is tentatively TRBD1 or TRBD2 (5 bases each). Germline CDR1 is SGHAT and CDR2 is FQNNGV. The CDR3 consists of 15 residues. Trimming removed 2 bases from V and 1 base from J, with 12 bases in between. The CDR3 loop is CASSLSGTGSYEQYF. As DNA, the CDR3 is TGTGCCAGCAGCTTATCCGGGACGGGTTCCTACGAGCAGTACTTC.